This T cell receptor beta chain emerged from a study of blood T cell repertoires in COVID-19. The overall study: Sites in the United States, Italy and Spain provided acute and convalescent COVID-19 samples.

The CDR3 consists of 17 residues. V lost 8 bases and J 1 base, leaving 23 bases between the germline ends. Per the germline V gene, CDR1 is MDHEN and CDR2 is SYDVKM. As processed by the authors: Researchers report that nucleated cell counts were estimated from reference gene primer amplification. Assay used: immunoSEQ multiplex PCR; TCRdb lists only in-frame clones, some missing. For V, J and clone size, that table is used; D and trimming come from the DNA. The table has 200,000 to 250,000 clones, 80% to 90% seen once; the top ten hold less than 3.5%. The receptor comes from a man aged 25-45 years with COVID-19, enrolled during active disease. Input material: peripheral blood. This chain joins TRBV28 and TRBJ1-1; perhaps TRBD1 as D (5 bases). The CDR3 loop reads CASGPDILFPRNTEAFF. DNA for the CDR3: TGTGCCAGCGGACCGGACATTCTGTTTCCGCGGAACACTGAAGCTTTCTTT.